This passage covers 10 T cell receptor beta chains from one sample sequenced in a study of T-cell reconstitution after alpha-beta-depleted transplantation in children. Unique molecular identifiers were used in preparing the TCRbeta library. One entry per CDR3 protein, called by TCRdb with MiXCR from the PCR reads. The data show about 300,000 distinct CDR3 sequences, around 10% seen once. Specimen: PBMCs, collected before TCRalphabeta/CD19-depleted stem cell transplant. Source of these receptors: a boy in the first two years of life with acute myeloid leukemia, due to receive a stem cell transplant.

This clonotype came up many times. The gene calls are TRBV28 and TRBJ1-6; D is unresolved. This CDR3 has 12 residues. Trimming stripped 3 bases from V and 10 bases from J, with 7 bases between. The germline CDR1 and CDR2 sequences are MDHEN and SYDVKM. The chain's CDR3 is CASSFPSSPLHF. Written as DNA, the CDR3 is TGTGCCAGCAGTTTTCCCAGCTCACCCCTCCACTTT.

This clonotype has ten or more counts. The V and J genes are TRBV20-1 and TRBJ1-2; D perhaps matches TRBD1 (6 bases). This CDR3 region has 13 residues. The ends were cut back, 3 bases at V and 6 bases at J, with 14 bases in the middle. Germline CDR1 reads DFQATT; CDR2 reads SNEGSKA (reference sequence). CDR3 protein: CSARYRDYDGYTF. Here the CDR3 DNA reads TGCAGTGCTAGGTACAGGGACTATGATGGCTACACCTTC.

The chain links TRBV10-3 to TRBJ2-2; D is perhaps TRBD1 (5 bases). Germline CDR1 reads ENHRY; CDR2 reads SYGVKD. With 2 bases removed from V and 0 bases from J, the gap between germline ends came to 13 bases. This CDR3 region has 17 residues. Here the CDR3 reads CAISEPRGRANTGELFF. The CDR3 DNA sequence: TGTGCCATCAGTGAGCCAAGGGGCAGGGCGAACACCGGGGAGCTGTTTTTT.

This clonotype came up many times. J is TRBJ2-7 and V is TRBV2; tentative D call: TRBD1 (6 bases). Trimming took off 6 bases at V and 12 bases at J, with 15 bases between the two ends. The CDR3 sequence is 11 residues long. CDR1 and CDR2 from the germline V gene are SNHLY and FYNNEI. The CDR3 DNA sequence: TGTGCCAGCAGGGGTGGGGACATCCCGTACTTC. Amino acid sequence: CASRGGDIPYF.

The sample holds a few counts of this clonotype. The chain is built from TRBV12-3 or TRBV12-4 and TRBJ1-2; D might be TRBD1 (6 bases). This CDR3 has 16 amino acids. V lost 3 bases and J 4 bases, leaving 18 bases between the germline ends. In nucleotides, the CDR3 is TGTGCCAGCAGTTTGAGGGAACAGGGTGTGGGCTATGGCTACACCTTC. Translating it yields CASSLREQGVGYGYTF.

The sample holds a few counts of this clonotype. This chain joins TRBV18 and TRBJ2-6, with 7 nucleotides matching TRBD1. With 6 bases clipped from V and 4 bases from J, the junction kept 12 bases outside the gene matches. Germline loops: CDR1 KGHSH, CDR2 LQKENI. The CDR3 totals 17 residues. CDR3 in DNA: TGTGCCAGCTCGCGTAGGGACAGTTCCCTCGGGGCCAACGTCCTGACTTTC. This sequence encodes CASSRRDSSLGANVLTF.

The V call is TRBV11-1, the J call TRBJ2-6; D is ambiguous. Trimming pared 2 bases from V and 4 bases from J, leaving 21 bases between. The CDR3 totals 19 residues. From germline, CDR1 is SGHAT and CDR2 FQDESV (reference sequence). The CDR3 sequence is CASSLRPVMWVAGANVLTF. The CDR3 DNA reads TGTGCCAGCAGCTTAAGGCCCGTAATGTGGGTGGCAGGGGCCAACGTCCTGACTTTC.

CDR3 loop: CASSYSRRTTQETQYF. The CDR3 nucleotides are TGTGCCAGCAGTTACTCGAGGCGGACAACACAAGAGACCCAGTACTTC. This chain uses TRBV6-5 with TRBJ2-5; weak D call: TRBD1 (5 bases). This CDR3 comprises 16 residues. Per the germline V gene, CDR1 is MNHEY and CDR2 is SVGAGI. Trimming removed 0 bases at V and 2 bases at J, with 13 bases between.

This clonotype was recorded at least ten times. The chain couples TRBV20-1 to TRBJ1-1; D unclear. There are 13 residues in the CDR3. CDR1 DFQATT and CDR2 SNEGSKA come from the germline V gene (reference sequence). V was pared by 2 bases and J by 0 bases, with 7 bases between. Written as DNA, the CDR3 is TGCAGTGCTAGACGCGGTCTGAACACTGAAGCTTTCTTT. Translated: CSARRGLNTEAFF.

In its sample, this clonotype was seen many times. The gene calls are TRBV4-3 and TRBJ2-4; D assignment may be TRBD1 or TRBD2 (5 bases each). This CDR3 has 15 residues. Germline V gene data show CDR1 as LGHNA and CDR2 as YSLEER. V lost 1 base and J lost 6, with 13 bases in between. As DNA, the CDR3 is TGCGCCAGCAGCCAAGCGGGGACCCACTCAAACATTCAGTACTTC. This gives the protein CASSQAGTHSNIQYF.